The clone carrying this T cell receptor beta chain was picked up one time. This record belongs to a study of blood T cell repertoires in COVID-19. The protocol was immunoSEQ multiplex PCR, while the TCRdb copy is restricted to in-frame clones and leaves out a portion. This sample has fewer than 90,000 clones; less than 80% occur once, and the top ten carry about 4%. The CDR3 totals 13 residues. V shed 6 bases and J shed 5 bases, with 14 bases lying between them. Germline loops: CDR1 SQVTM, CDR2 ANQGSEA. The source of this sequence is a woman in her fifties or sixties with acute or convalescent COVID-19. Material: peripheral blood. The V and J genes are TRBV29-1 and TRBJ1-5, with D uncertain. This CDR3 reads CSVSMTNDQPQHF. As DNA, the CDR3 is TGCAGCGTCTCCATGACTAACGATCAGCCCCAGCATTTT.